What follows are 2 T cell receptor beta chains derived from one specimen sequenced in a study of early T cells in non-severe SARS-CoV-2 infection (dated by TCRdb to the early 2020s). Library construction relied on 5' RACE. This sample was sequenced with a NextSeq 500. Starting from the raw public reads, TCRdb applied fastp trimming at Q25, assembled clones with MiXCR and retained in-frame beta chains. Rows are combined by CDR3 protein, so each entry shows the most common genes and DNA. A total of 65,000 to 85,000 distinct CDR3 sequences appear in this sample, roughly 10% of them only once. The ten largest account for roughly a sixth of the sample. Sequenced here: whole blood, sampled at baseline. The receptors were gathered from an adult who was a healthcare worker with PCR-confirmed SARS-CoV-2 infection or an uninfected control (not recorded which).

This clonotype was seen a handful of times. This rearrangement joins TRBV6-2 or TRBV6-3 to TRBJ2-3; the D is unclear. The CDR3 runs 16 residues. V shed 2 bases and J shed 2 bases, with 14 bases lying between them. Germline V CDR1 and CDR2: MNHEY, SVGEGT. The CDR3 region has the DNA TGTGCCAGCAGTTACATTGTCGGCGGCAACACAGATACGCAGTATTTT. Translating it yields CASSYIVGGNTDTQYF.

This clonotype was recorded at least ten times. This chain uses TRBV29-1 with TRBJ2-7; no definite D call. This CDR3 has 11 amino acids. V was clipped by 6 bases and J by 4 bases, with 10 bases between them. CDR1 and CDR2 from the germline V gene are SQVTM and ANQGSEA. The CDR3 region has the DNA TGCAGCGTCCGACTGGGATACGAGCAGTACTTC. This gives the protein CSVRLGYEQYF.